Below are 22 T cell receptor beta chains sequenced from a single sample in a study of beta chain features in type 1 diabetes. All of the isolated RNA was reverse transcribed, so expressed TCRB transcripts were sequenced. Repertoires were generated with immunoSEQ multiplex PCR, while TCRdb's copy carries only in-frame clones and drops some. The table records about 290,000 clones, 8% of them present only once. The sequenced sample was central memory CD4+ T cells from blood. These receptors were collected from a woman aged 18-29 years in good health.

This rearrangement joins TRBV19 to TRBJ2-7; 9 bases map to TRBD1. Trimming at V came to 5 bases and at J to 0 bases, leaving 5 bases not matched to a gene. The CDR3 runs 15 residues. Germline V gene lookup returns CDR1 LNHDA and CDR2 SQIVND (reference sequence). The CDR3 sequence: CASSFSTGGSYEQYF. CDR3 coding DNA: TGTGCCAGTAGTTTCTCGACAGGGGGCTCCTACGAGCAGTACTTC. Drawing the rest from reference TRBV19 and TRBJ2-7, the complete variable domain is DGGITQSPKYLFRKEGQNVTLSCEQNLNHDAMYWYRQDPGQGLRLIYYSQIVNDFQKGDIAEGYSVSREKKESFPLTVTSAQKNPTAFYLCASSFSTGGSYEQYFGPGTRLTVT.

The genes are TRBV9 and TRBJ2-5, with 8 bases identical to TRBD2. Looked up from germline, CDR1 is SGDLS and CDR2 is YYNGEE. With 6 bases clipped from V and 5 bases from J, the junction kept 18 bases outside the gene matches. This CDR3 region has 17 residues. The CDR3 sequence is CASTPWGSGANGETQYF. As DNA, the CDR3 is TGTGCCAGCACCCCCTGGGGTAGCGGGGCTAATGGGGAGACCCAGTACTTC.

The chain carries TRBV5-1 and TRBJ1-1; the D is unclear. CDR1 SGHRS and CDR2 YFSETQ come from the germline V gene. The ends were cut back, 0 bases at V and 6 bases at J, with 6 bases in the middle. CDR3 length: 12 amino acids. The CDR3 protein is CASSLAQSEAFF. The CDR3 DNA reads TGCGCCAGCAGCTTGGCCCAGTCTGAAGCTTTCTTT. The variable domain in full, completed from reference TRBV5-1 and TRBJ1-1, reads KAGVTQTPRYLIKTRGQQVTLSCSPISGHRSVSWYQQTPGQGLQFLFEYFSETQRNKGNFPGRFSGRQFSNSRSEMNVSTLELGDSALYLCASSLAQSEAFFGQGTRLTVV.

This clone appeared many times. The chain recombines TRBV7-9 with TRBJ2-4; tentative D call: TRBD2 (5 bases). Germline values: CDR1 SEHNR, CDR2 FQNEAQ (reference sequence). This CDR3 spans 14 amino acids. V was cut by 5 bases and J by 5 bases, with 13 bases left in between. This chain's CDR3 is CASSPYGLENIQYF. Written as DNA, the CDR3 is TGTGCCAGCAGCCCCTACGGACTGGAAAACATTCAGTACTTC.

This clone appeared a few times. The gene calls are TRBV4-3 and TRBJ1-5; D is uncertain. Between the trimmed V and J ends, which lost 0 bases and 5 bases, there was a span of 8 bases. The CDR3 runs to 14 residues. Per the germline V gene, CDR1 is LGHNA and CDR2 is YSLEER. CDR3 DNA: TGCGCCAGCAGCCAAGAGCGCTATCATCAGCCCCAGCATTTT. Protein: CASSQERYHQPQHF.

CDR3 sequence (DNA): TGTGCCAGCAGCCAGGGTAGGGCGAGCAATCAGCCCCAGCATTTT. It specifies CASSQGRASNQPQHF. The gene calls are TRBV7-8 and TRBJ1-5, with a possible D match to TRBD1 (5 bases). Germline CDR1 and CDR2: SGHVS and FQNEAQ. V was pared by 5 bases and J by 1 base, with 12 bases between. CDR3 length: 15 residues.

For the CDR3, the DNA is TGTGCCAGTAGTGACATTAACAATCAGCCCCAGCATTTT. This translates into CASSDINNQPQHF. The chain links TRBV19 to TRBJ1-5; D gene unclear. The CDR3 is 13 residues long. Germline-derived CDR1 and CDR2 are LNHDA and SQIVND (reference sequence). Trimming cost V 5 bases and J 3 bases, with 8 bases left between them.

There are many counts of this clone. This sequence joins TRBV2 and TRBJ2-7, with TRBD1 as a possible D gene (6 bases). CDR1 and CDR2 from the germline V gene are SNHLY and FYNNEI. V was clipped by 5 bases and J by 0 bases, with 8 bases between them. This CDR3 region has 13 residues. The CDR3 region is CASSSTGSYEQYV. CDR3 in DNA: TGTGCCAGCAGTTCGACAGGCTCCTACGAGCAGTACGTC.

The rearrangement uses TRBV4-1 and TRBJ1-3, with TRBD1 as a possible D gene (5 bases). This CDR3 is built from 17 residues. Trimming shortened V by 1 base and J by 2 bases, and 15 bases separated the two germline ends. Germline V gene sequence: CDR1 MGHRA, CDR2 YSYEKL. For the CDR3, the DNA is TGCGCCAGCAGCCAAGGAACGACCAGACAGACTGGAAACACCATATATTTT. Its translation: CASSQGTTRQTGNTIYF.

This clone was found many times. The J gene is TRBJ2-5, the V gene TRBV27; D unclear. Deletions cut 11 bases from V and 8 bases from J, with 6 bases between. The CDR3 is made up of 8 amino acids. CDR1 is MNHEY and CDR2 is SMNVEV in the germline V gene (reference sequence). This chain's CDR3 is CAAPTQYF. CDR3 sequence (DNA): TGTGCCGCCCCAACCCAGTACTTC.

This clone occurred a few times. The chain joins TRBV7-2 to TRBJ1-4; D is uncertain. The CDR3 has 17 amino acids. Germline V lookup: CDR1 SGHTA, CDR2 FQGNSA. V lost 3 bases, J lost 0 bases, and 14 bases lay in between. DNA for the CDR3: TGTGCCAGCAGCTTCAGGATGACAAGGGCAACTAATGAAAAACTGTTTTTT. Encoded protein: CASSFRMTRATNEKLFF.

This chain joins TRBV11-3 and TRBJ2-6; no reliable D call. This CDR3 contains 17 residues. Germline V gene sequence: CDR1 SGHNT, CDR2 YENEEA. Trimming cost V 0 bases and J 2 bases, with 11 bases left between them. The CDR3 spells CASSLDSIRTGANVLTF. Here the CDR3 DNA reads TGTGCCAGCAGCTTAGACTCGATAAGAACTGGGGCCAACGTCCTGACTTTC. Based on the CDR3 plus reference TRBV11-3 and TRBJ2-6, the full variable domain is EAGVVQSPRYKIIEKKQPVAFWCNPISGHNTLYWYLQNLGQGPELLIRYENEEAVDDSQLPKDRFSAERLKGVDSTLKIQPAELGDSAVYLCASSLDSIRTGANVLTFGAGSRLTVL.

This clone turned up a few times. CDR3 loop: CASSLNRELPQYF. Here the CDR3 DNA reads TGTGCCAGCAGCTTAAACAGGGAGTTGCCCCAGTACTTC. The chain combines TRBV7-2 with TRBJ2-5; D is possibly TRBD1 (6 bases). V lost 2 bases to trimming and J lost 9 bases, with 13 bases between them. The germline V gene encodes CDR1 SGHTA and CDR2 FQGNSA. The length of the CDR3 is 13 residues.

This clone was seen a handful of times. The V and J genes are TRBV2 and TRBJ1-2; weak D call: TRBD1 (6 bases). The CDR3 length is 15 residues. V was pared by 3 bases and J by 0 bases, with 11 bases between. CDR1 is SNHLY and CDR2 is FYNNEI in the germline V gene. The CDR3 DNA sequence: TGTGCCAGCAGTGAGGACAGACTAGCTAACTATGGCTACACCTTC. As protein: CASSEDRLANYGYTF.

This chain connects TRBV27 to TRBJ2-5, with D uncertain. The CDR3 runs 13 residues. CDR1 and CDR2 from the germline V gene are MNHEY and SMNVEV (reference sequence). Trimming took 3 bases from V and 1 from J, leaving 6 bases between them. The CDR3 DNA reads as TGTGCCAGCAGTTTTTCCCGCCAAGAGACCCAGTACTTC. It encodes CASSFSRQETQYF.

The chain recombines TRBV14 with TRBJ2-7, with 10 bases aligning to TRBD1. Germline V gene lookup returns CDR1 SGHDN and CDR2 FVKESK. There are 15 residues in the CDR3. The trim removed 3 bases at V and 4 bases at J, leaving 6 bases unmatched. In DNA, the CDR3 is TGTGCCAGCAGCCATGGGACAGGGGATGGGTACGAGCAGTACTTC. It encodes CASSHGTGDGYEQYF.

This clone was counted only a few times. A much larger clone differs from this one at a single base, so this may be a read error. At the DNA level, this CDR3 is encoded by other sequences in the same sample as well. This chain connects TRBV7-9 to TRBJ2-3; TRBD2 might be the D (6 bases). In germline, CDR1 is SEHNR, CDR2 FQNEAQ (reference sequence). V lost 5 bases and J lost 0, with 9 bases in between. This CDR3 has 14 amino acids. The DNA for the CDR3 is TGTGCCAGCAGCCTAGGGACTAGCACAGATACGCAGTATTTT. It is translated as CASSLGTSTDTQYF.

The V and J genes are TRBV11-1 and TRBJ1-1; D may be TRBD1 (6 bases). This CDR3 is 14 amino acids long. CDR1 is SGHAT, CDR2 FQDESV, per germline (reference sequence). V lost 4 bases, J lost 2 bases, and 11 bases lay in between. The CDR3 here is CASSSDRVNTEAFF. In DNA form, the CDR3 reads TGTGCCAGCAGCTCGGACAGAGTCAACACTGAAGCTTTCTTT.

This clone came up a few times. Here the CDR3 reads CASSLATTGESSEQFF. CDR3 nucleotide sequence: TGCGCCAGCAGCTTGGCGACTACAGGGGAGTCGAGTGAGCAGTTCTTC. The V call is TRBV5-1, the J call TRBJ2-1, with 7 positions matching TRBD1. Germline lookup yields CDR1 SGHRS and CDR2 YFSETQ. With 0 bases clipped from V and 9 bases from J, the junction kept 12 bases outside the gene matches. CDR3 length: 16 residues.

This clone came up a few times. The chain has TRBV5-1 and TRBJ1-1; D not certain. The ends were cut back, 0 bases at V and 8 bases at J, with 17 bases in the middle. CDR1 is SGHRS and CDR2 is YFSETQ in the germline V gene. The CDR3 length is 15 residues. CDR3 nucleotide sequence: TGCGCCAGCAGCTTGGAAAGTTTACAAGGTTCCGAAGCTTTCTTT. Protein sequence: CASSLESLQGSEAFF.

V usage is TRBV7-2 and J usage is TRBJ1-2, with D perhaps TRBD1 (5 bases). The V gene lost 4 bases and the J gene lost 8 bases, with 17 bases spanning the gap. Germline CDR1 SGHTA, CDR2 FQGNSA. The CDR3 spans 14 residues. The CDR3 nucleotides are TGTGCCAGCAGCTCCGATGGGGGAAAATCGGGCTACACCTTC. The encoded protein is CASSSDGGKSGYTF.

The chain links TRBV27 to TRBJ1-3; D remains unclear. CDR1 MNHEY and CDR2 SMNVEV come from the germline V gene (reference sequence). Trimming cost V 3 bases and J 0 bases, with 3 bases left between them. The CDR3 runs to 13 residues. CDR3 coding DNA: TGTGCCAGCAGTTTTAGCTCTGGAAACACCATATATTTT. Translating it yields CASSFSSGNTIYF.